These 5 T cell receptor beta chains were sequenced from one sample in a study of pediatric ulcerative colitis. Produced via immunoSEQ multiplex PCR; TCRdb's table is partial and in-frame only. Here the sample spans roughly 70,000 clones, about 90% being singletons. The sequenced sample was blood. The receptors were sampled from a boy aged 5-17 years with severe ulcerative colitis.

The rearrangement links TRBV7-9 to TRBJ2-7; the match to TRBD2 covers 11 bases. V lost 5 bases, J lost 4 bases, and 7 bases stayed unmatched. Germline V CDR1 and CDR2: SEHNR, FQNEAQ (reference sequence). CDR3 size: 15 residues. The CDR3 loop is CASSPLAGVAYEQYF. CDR3 nucleotides: TGTGCCAGCAGCCCACTAGCGGGAGTAGCATACGAGCAGTACTTC.

The chain has TRBV9 and TRBJ2-4; D possibly corresponds to TRBD1 (5 bases). The CDR3 extends over 14 amino acids. Germline CDR1 and CDR2: SGDLS and YYNGEE. The ends were cut back, 0 bases at V and 2 bases at J, with 6 bases in the middle. The CDR3 spells CASSVGGPKNIQYF. The CDR3 DNA reads as TGTGCCAGCAGCGTAGGGGGCCCCAAAAACATTCAGTACTTC.

The chain carries TRBV2 and TRBJ1-5; D not resolved. CDR1 SNHLY and CDR2 FYNNEI come from the germline V gene. V was trimmed by 5 bases and J by 3 bases, leaving 14 bases between them. The CDR3 has 15 amino acids. DNA of the CDR3: TGTGCCAGCAGTCTATCTGCTCCGAACAATCAGCCCCAGCATTTT. As protein: CASSLSAPNNQPQHF.

The CDR3 here is CASSLPYSTEAFF. The CDR3 coding sequence is TGTGCCAGCTCACTCCCGTATAGCACTGAAGCTTTCTTT. The chain employs TRBV18 and TRBJ1-1, with D uncertain. This CDR3 comprises 13 residues. Trimming pared 4 bases from V and 4 bases from J, leaving 10 bases between. Germline CDR1 and CDR2: KGHSH and LQKENI.

The chain uses TRBV4-2 and TRBJ2-1, with a weak D call TRBD1 (6 bases). The CDR3 contains 16 residues. V lost 0 bases and J lost 0, with 9 bases in between. Germline CDR1 is LGHNA and CDR2 is YNFKEQ. The chain's CDR3 is CASSQELGGSYNEQFF. The CDR3 DNA reads as TGTGCCAGCAGCCAAGAACTAGGGGGCTCCTACAATGAGCAGTTCTTC.